This TCR beta chain was identified during a study of blood T cell repertoires in COVID-19. Looking at the study overall: COVID-19 samples collected from the United States, Italy and Spain covered acute and convalescent phases. PBMCs, B-cell-depleted T cells, or T cells were the source of the cDNA or gDNA that made up the material.

The CDR3 spans 14 residues. The V and J ends lost 2 bases and 6 bases, in that order; junction bases with no gene match: 7. Germline lookup yields CDR1 SGDLS and CDR2 YYNGEE. Authors' methods: Nucleated cell number was recorded as an estimate derived from reference gene primer amplification. Clones were read by immunoSEQ multiplex PCR, and TCRdb kept only the in-frame ones, dropping some. The DNA gave D and trimming, while V, J and clone size come from that table. The sample contains around 700,000 clones, more than 80% of which appear only once. Specimen: peripheral blood. The gene calls are TRBV9 and TRBJ1-2; 7 bases line up with TRBD1. The TCR originated in a woman aged 18-35 years with acute or convalescent COVID-19. The CDR3 spells CASSVGGGADGYTF. The CDR3 DNA reads as TGTGCCAGCAGCGTTGGAGGGGGCGCGGATGGCTACACCTTC.